One and the same sample provided the 28 T cell receptor beta chains below, sequenced in a study of cytomegalovirus exposure and HLA in healthy donors. PCR was performed using 60 Vbeta and 13 Jbeta primers. Profiling relied on immunoSEQ multiplex PCR, and the TCRdb table lists in-frame clones only, not all of them. The sample yields 90,000 to 100,000 clones, 65% to 85% seen once. Sequenced material: PBMCs. These receptors all stem from a woman aged 55-70 years in good health and CMV-seropositive.

The chain joins TRBV19 to TRBJ1-4; D call uncertain. The CDR3 has 13 amino acids. With 1 base removed from V and 8 bases from J, the gap between germline ends came to 8 bases. Germline assignment: CDR1 LNHDA and CDR2 SQIVND (reference sequence). The CDR3 bases are TGTGCCAGTAGTATAGCACCGAGGGAAAAACTGTTTTTT. It codes for CASSIAPREKLFF. Looking up the rest from reference TRBV19 and TRBJ1-4 gives the full variable domain: DGGITQSPKYLFRKEGQNVTLSCEQNLNHDAMYWYRQDPGQGLRLIYYSQIVNDFQKGDIAEGYSVSREKKESFPLTVTSAQKNPTAFYLCASSIAPREKLFFGSGTQLSVL.

This clone came up many times. The chain uses TRBV2 and TRBJ1-1; D is perhaps TRBD1 (6 bases). Germline CDR1 reads SNHLY; CDR2 reads FYNNEI. The V end lost 7 bases, the J end lost 3 bases, and 9 bases lay between the germline ends. The CDR3 loop spans 12 amino acids. The CDR3 nucleotides are TGTGCCAGCATAGAGGGGGACACTGAAGCTTTCTTT. It encodes CASIEGDTEAFF.

This clone was detected once. This rearrangement joins TRBV7-3 to TRBJ2-2; TRBD2 is a possible D gene (6 bases). In germline, CDR1 is SGHTA, CDR2 FQGTGA. Deletions cut 4 bases from V and 4 bases from J, with 7 bases between. CDR3 length: 13 amino acids. The CDR3 DNA sequence: TGTGCCAGCAGCTACGGGGGCACCGGGGAGCTGTTTTTT. Protein sequence: CASSYGGTGELFF.

This clone was recorded at least ten times. J is TRBJ1-1 and V is TRBV6-5; the D is unclear. The CDR3 is 13 amino acids. Per germline, CDR1 MNHEY and CDR2 SVGAGI. V was pared by 4 bases and J by 0 bases, with 6 bases between. Here the CDR3 DNA reads TGTGCCAGCAGTTTTAAGCTGAACACTGAAGCTTTCTTT. Its protein is CASSFKLNTEAFF.

The chain couples TRBV27 to TRBJ2-7; 9 nucleotides align to TRBD2. The CDR3 contains 15 residues. The germline gives CDR1 MNHEY, CDR2 SMNVEV (reference sequence). With 5 bases clipped from V and 0 bases from J, the junction kept 5 bases outside the gene matches. In nucleotides, the CDR3 is TGTGCCAGCAGTACCCGAGCGGGAGGCTCCTACGAGCAGTACTTC. Translating it yields CASSTRAGGSYEQYF.

This chain connects TRBV2 to TRBJ1-5, with D unclear. Trimming left V 4 bases short and J 1 base short, with 14 bases between. Germline assignment: CDR1 SNHLY and CDR2 FYNNEI. The CDR3 runs to 16 residues. CDR3 DNA sequence: TGTGCCAGCAGTGGGCGGGCAGGCCCGAGCAATCAGCCCCAGCATTTT. Protein: CASSGRAGPSNQPQHF. The variable domain in full, completed from reference TRBV2 and TRBJ1-5, reads EPEVTQTPSHQVTQMGQEVILRCVPISNHLYFYWYRQILGQKVEFLVSFYNNEISEKSEIFDDQFSVERPDGSNFTLKIRSTKLEDSAMYFCASSGRAGPSNQPQHFGDGTRLSIL.

A few counts support this clone. CDR3 in DNA: TGTGCCAGCAGGCCAGGGGGCTATCAGCCCCAGCATTTT. It codes for CASRPGGYQPQHF. The chain uses TRBV6-6 and TRBJ1-5, with TRBD1 matching 8 bases. This CDR3 is 13 amino acids long. Germline V gives CDR1 MNHNY, CDR2 SVGAGI (reference sequence). Trimming cost V 6 bases and J 5 bases; bases outside gene matches: 3.

The CDR3 sequence is CASSPTIRREGRNEQFF. The CDR3 region has the DNA TGTGCCAGCAGCCCTACAATCAGGCGGGAGGGTAGGAATGAGCAGTTCTTC. This chain uses TRBV7-9 with TRBJ2-1; 9 nucleotides match TRBD2. Germline V CDR1 and CDR2: SEHNR, FQNEAQ (reference sequence). V dropped 5 bases and J dropped 7; count of bases not matched to a gene: 15. This CDR3 has 17 residues.

This clone was counted a few times. The rearrangement uses TRBV5-1 and TRBJ1-1, with a possible D match to TRBD1 (6 bases). The V gene lost 2 bases and the J gene lost 0 bases, with 11 bases spanning the gap. Germline CDR1 and CDR2: SGHRS and YFSETQ. The CDR3 runs to 15 residues. This CDR3 reads CASSLGQRLNTEAFF. In DNA form, the CDR3 reads TGCGCCAGCAGCTTAGGACAGCGACTGAACACTGAAGCTTTCTTT.

The chain combines TRBV6-1 with TRBJ1-6; D gene unclear. V lost 6 bases to trimming and J lost 10 bases, with 7 bases between them. Germline V gives CDR1 MNHNS, CDR2 SASEGT. The CDR3 has 11 amino acids. CDR3 amino acids: CASREASPLHF. The DNA for the CDR3 is TGTGCCAGCAGGGAGGCATCACCCCTCCACTTT.

This clone was seen a handful of times. V is TRBV4-1 and J is TRBJ2-2; D is possibly TRBD2 (5 bases). Between the trimmed V and J ends, which lost 1 base and 1 base, there was a span of 7 bases. The CDR3 extends over 15 amino acids. Looked up from germline, CDR1 is MGHRA and CDR2 is YSYEKL. This chain's CDR3 is CASSQGEQNTGELFF. DNA of the CDR3: TGCGCCAGCAGCCAAGGGGAGCAGAACACCGGGGAGCTGTTTTTT.

The gene calls are TRBV5-6 and TRBJ1-1, with a tentative D call TRBD1 (5 bases). Germline V gene lookup returns CDR1 SGHDT and CDR2 YYEEEE. The CDR3 consists of 13 residues. V was shortened by 0 bases and J by 4 bases, with 7 bases between the two germline ends. CDR3 sequence reads: CASSLGQSTEAFF. DNA for the CDR3: TGTGCCAGCAGCTTGGGACAGTCCACTGAAGCTTTCTTT.

The gene calls are TRBV7-4 and TRBJ2-3; 9 positions agree with TRBD2. Germline V gives CDR1 SGHVT, CDR2 SQSDAQ. V lost 1 base to trimming and J lost 0 bases; unmatched junction nucleotides: 5. The CDR3 is 17 amino acids. The CDR3 loop reads CASSLEVREGSTDTQYF. The CDR3 DNA reads TGTGCCAGCAGCTTAGAGGTGCGGGAGGGTAGCACAGATACGCAGTATTTT. The entire variable domain, with the rest obtained from reference TRBV7-4 and TRBJ2-3, is as follows: GAGVSQSPRYKVAKRGRDVALRCDSISGHVTLYWYRQTLGQGSEVLTYSQSDAQRDKSGRPSGRFSAERPERSVSTLKIQRTEQGDSAVYLCASSLEVREGSTDTQYFGPGTRLTVL.

This clone was counted only a few times. The genes are TRBV11-2 and TRBJ2-1; 14 bases map to TRBD2. V trimming: 6 bases; J trimming: 2 bases; junction bases outside the gene matches: 3. The CDR3 spans 16 residues. From germline, CDR1 is SGHAT and CDR2 FQNNGV. Here the CDR3 reads CASRLTSGRAYNEQFF. CDR3 DNA: TGTGCCAGCAGGCTGACTAGCGGGAGGGCCTACAATGAGCAGTTCTTC.

This clone was found once. As DNA, the CDR3 is TGCGCCAGCAGCCCCGAGGTAACGGGCACCGGGGAGCTGTTTTTT. Translating gives CASSPEVTGTGELFF. The chain is built from TRBV10-1 and TRBJ2-2; D gene unclear. This CDR3 is 15 amino acids long. CDR1 and CDR2 from the germline V gene are WNHNN and SYGVQD (reference sequence). Trimming removed 6 bases from V and 4 bases from J, with 15 bases in between.

The chain employs TRBV9 and TRBJ2-3, with 10 bases lining up with TRBD1. The ends lost 2 bases at V and 6 bases at J; junction bases unmatched: 9. Germline values: CDR1 SGDLS, CDR2 YYNGEE. The CDR3 spans 16 residues. The chain's CDR3 is CASSVETGGASDTQYF. For the CDR3, the DNA is TGTGCCAGCAGCGTCGAGACAGGGGGCGCATCCGATACGCAGTATTTT.

The CDR3 protein is CAWGRGVVDNEQFF. CDR3 nucleotide sequence: TGTGCCTGGGGGCGGGGGGTAGTCGATAATGAGCAGTTCTTC. The chain combines TRBV30 with TRBJ2-1; 8 bases are a match to TRBD2. V trimming: 5 bases; J trimming: 7 bases; junction bases outside the gene matches: 10. The CDR3 is 14 amino acids. Germline lookup yields CDR1 GTSNPN and CDR2 SVGIG (reference sequence).

This clone was observed once. J is TRBJ2-7 and V is TRBV6-1, with unresolved D. V lost 6 bases, J lost 5 bases, and 14 bases lay in between. This CDR3 contains 13 residues. Germline V gene data show CDR1 as MNHNS and CDR2 as SASEGT. In nucleotides, the CDR3 is TGTGCCAGCAGAGCCCCTGTGGTGCACGAGCAGTACTTC. Amino acids: CASRAPVVHEQYF.

This clone was counted between two and nine times. CDR3: CASSTWDREGTEAFF. The CDR3 DNA is TGTGCCAGCTCAACTTGGGACAGGGAGGGCACTGAAGCTTTCTTT. The chain is built from TRBV18 and TRBJ1-1; 9 positions agree with TRBD1. This CDR3 has 15 amino acids. Germline CDR1 KGHSH, CDR2 LQKENI. Unmatched junction bases numbered 8, after V lost 5 bases and J lost 4 bases.

The chain is built from TRBV2 and TRBJ2-1; the match to TRBD2 covers 7 bases. Trimming took 4 bases from V and 2 from J; bases not matched to a gene: 8. Per the germline V gene, CDR1 is SNHLY and CDR2 is FYNNEI. The CDR3 length is 16 residues. The CDR3 loop is CASSVIRDYTYNEQFF. The CDR3 bases are TGTGCCAGCAGTGTTATCCGGGACTACACCTACAATGAGCAGTTCTTC.

The V gene is TRBV7-9, the J gene TRBJ1-1; TRBD1 is a possible D gene (6 bases). Trimming pared 2 bases from V and 0 bases from J, leaving 13 bases between. The germline V gene has CDR1 SEHNR and CDR2 FQNEAQ (reference sequence). CDR3 length: 16 residues. In DNA, the CDR3 is TGTGCCAGCAGCTTAAGCAGGGGACGGGTGAACACTGAAGCTTTCTTT. This translates into CASSLSRGRVNTEAFF.

The chain employs TRBV7-2 and TRBJ2-7; D is possibly TRBD2 (6 bases). V lost 2 bases, J lost 5 bases, and 13 bases lay in between. The CDR3 contains 14 residues. Germline CDR1 reads SGHTA; CDR2 reads FQGNSA. The DNA of the CDR3 is TGTGCCAGCAGCTTAACCTGGTGGGGGGACGAGCAGTACTTC. This sequence encodes CASSLTWWGDEQYF.

The chain joins TRBV18 to TRBJ1-3, with unresolved D. CDR3 length: 19 amino acids. Looked up from germline, CDR1 is KGHSH and CDR2 is LQKENI. V was cut by 5 bases and J by 4 bases, with 27 bases left in between. Here the CDR3 DNA reads TGTGCCAGCTCATACCTGACCGCCCAGACAAGCTACGACGGAAACACCATATATTTT. Translation gives CASSYLTAQTSYDGNTIYF.

The V call is TRBV30, the J call TRBJ2-7, with a weak D call TRBD1 (7 bases). The CDR3 covers 14 residues. Between the trimmed V and J ends, which lost 3 bases and 4 bases, there was a span of 16 bases. CDR1 and CDR2 (germline): GTSNPN, SVGIG (reference sequence). CDR3 amino acids: CAWSMEGAQYEQYF. CDR3 in DNA: TGTGCCTGGAGCATGGAGGGGGCTCAATACGAGCAGTACTTC.

The sample holds one count of this clone. The CDR3 loop is CASSLDVLAGQFF. The CDR3 DNA reads TGTGCCAGCAGCTTAGACGTCCTAGCAGGGCAGTTCTTC. The rearrangement uses TRBV7-9 and TRBJ2-1, with D perhaps TRBD2 (5 bases). The V and J ends lost 1 base and 12 bases respectively, with 13 bases between them. From germline, CDR1 is SEHNR and CDR2 FQNEAQ (reference sequence). The CDR3 length is 13 residues.

The gene calls are TRBV7-2 and TRBJ1-2; possible D gene TRBD1, 6 bases. Looked up from germline, CDR1 is SGHTA and CDR2 is FQGNSA. V was clipped by 6 bases and J by 4 bases, with 12 bases between them. This CDR3 has 13 residues. The CDR3 sequence is CASRPTGPYGYTF. The CDR3 DNA follows: TGTGCCAGCAGGCCTACAGGGCCCTATGGCTACACCTTC.

The genes are TRBV6-1 and TRBJ2-1; the D gene is possibly TRBD2 (5 bases). CDR3 length: 16 residues. CDR1 MNHNS and CDR2 SASEGT come from the germline V gene. V lost 2 bases and J lost 0, with 11 bases in between. The CDR3 protein is CASSEIGDYSYNEQFF. The CDR3 DNA follows: TGTGCCAGCAGTGAAATCGGCGACTACTCCTACAATGAGCAGTTCTTC.

This clone was counted once. CDR3 in DNA: TGCGCCAGCAGCCATCAAAGACCGGGACAGGGCCCAACCTACGAGCAGTACTTC. Encoded protein: CASSHQRPGQGPTYEQYF. This chain joins TRBV4-1 and TRBJ2-7; 9 bases match TRBD1. The CDR3 sequence is 18 residues long. The trim removed 3 bases at V and 2 bases at J, leaving 14 bases unmatched. The germline V gene has CDR1 MGHRA and CDR2 YSYEKL.